Below are 9 T cell receptor beta chains sequenced from a single sample in a study of graft-versus-host responses after intestinal transplantation. Their cognate antigens are unknown. Here immunoSEQ multiplex PCR was the method, and the copy in TCRdb shows in-frame clones only, minus some. The sample comprises 90,000 to 150,000 clones, roughly 93% of which are singletons, and around 0.12% rests with the top ten. This specimen consisted of unstimulated CD4+ T cells sorted from spleen or lymph node cells, obtained before intestinal transplant. The receptors originated from a human donor who received an intestinal transplant.

The V call is TRBV2, the J call TRBJ1-5, with a weak D call TRBD1 (6 bases). This CDR3 is built from 15 residues. Deletions cut 3 bases from V and 0 bases from J, with 9 bases between. Per germline, CDR1 SNHLY and CDR2 FYNNEI. CDR3 in amino acids: CASSEDRSSNQPQHF. The CDR3 DNA is TGTGCCAGCAGTGAGGACAGAAGTAGCAATCAGCCCCAGCATTTT.

J is TRBJ2-2 and V is TRBV28; possible D gene TRBD2, 7 bases. The CDR3 has 17 amino acids. Germline assignment: CDR1 MDHEN and CDR2 SYDVKM. V was cut by 7 bases and J by 0 bases, with 18 bases left in between. DNA for the CDR3: TGTGCCAGCACCACAGCGGGACACATAACGAACACCGGGGAGCTGTTTTTT. Protein: CASTTAGHITNTGELFF.

This chain connects TRBV19 to TRBJ1-3; D perhaps matches TRBD1 (5 bases). CDR1 LNHDA and CDR2 SQIVND come from the germline V gene (reference sequence). Between the trimmed V and J ends, which lost 2 bases and 4 bases, there was a span of 6 bases. The length of the CDR3 is 13 residues. As DNA, the CDR3 is TGTGCCAGTAGTATATGGGGCGGAAACACCATATATTTT. Its protein is CASSIWGGNTIYF.

Written as DNA, the CDR3 is TGTGCCAGCACCCGACGGGGTCCTACAGGGGCAACCTACGAGCAGTACTTC. The encoded protein is CASTRRGPTGATYEQYF. This chain joins TRBV27 and TRBJ2-7; TRBD1 matches at 7 bases. CDR1 MNHEY and CDR2 SMNVEV come from the germline V gene (reference sequence). The CDR3 is made up of 17 amino acids. Trimming took 7 bases from V and 2 from J; bases not matched to a gene: 17.

The chain carries TRBV27 and TRBJ1-1; 7 nucleotides match TRBD1. Unmatched junction bases numbered 5, after V lost 5 bases and J lost 2 bases. Germline loops: CDR1 MNHEY, CDR2 SMNVEV (reference sequence). This CDR3 contains 14 residues. This chain's CDR3 is CASSPGQINTEAFF. As DNA, the CDR3 is TGTGCCAGCAGTCCGGGACAGATTAACACTGAAGCTTTCTTT.

The V call is TRBV6-5, the J call TRBJ2-1; possible D gene TRBD2, 5 bases. CDR3 length: 15 residues. V was cut by 6 bases and J by 3 bases, with 15 bases left in between. CDR1 is MNHEY and CDR2 is SVGAGI in the germline V gene. The CDR3 protein is CASSNRGRFYNEQFF. The DNA of the CDR3 is TGTGCCAGCAGCAACCGAGGGAGATTCTACAATGAGCAGTTCTTC.

V is TRBV30 and J is TRBJ1-1; D gene unclear. There are 14 residues in the CDR3. Trimming shortened V by 1 base and J by 8 bases, and 17 bases separated the two germline ends. Per germline, CDR1 GTSNPN and CDR2 SVGIG (reference sequence). The CDR3 DNA follows: TGTGCCTGGAGTGGGGTTGCTCGGTACAGAGAAGCTTTCTTT. This translates into CAWSGVARYREAFF.

The chain has TRBV4-1 and TRBJ2-5; 9 positions agree with TRBD2. V was pared by 0 bases and J by 4 bases, with 9 bases of the junction left unmatched. In germline, CDR1 is MGHRA, CDR2 YSYEKL. The CDR3 length is 17 residues. The CDR3 sequence: CASSQDAVAGEGETQYF. The CDR3 DNA is TGCGCCAGCAGCCAAGATGCGGTAGCGGGGGAGGGAGAGACCCAGTACTTC.

V and J are TRBV19 and TRBJ2-3; 7 bases map to TRBD2. The CDR3 has 16 amino acids. Germline V lookup: CDR1 LNHDA, CDR2 SQIVND (reference sequence). J gave up 4 bases and V 1 base, and 8 bases lay outside the gene matches. CDR3 in DNA: TGTGCCAGTAGTATAGGTTCTATGGGAGGGCCAGATACGCAGTATTTT. Translating it yields CASSIGSMGGPDTQYF.